What follows describes a single T cell receptor (beta chain). The target antigen is unknown. V was pared by 4 bases and J by 4 bases, with 5 bases of the junction left unmatched. CDR3 length: 14 amino acids. Germline V gene lookup returns CDR1 ENHRY and CDR2 SYGVKD. TCRdb analysed the 5' RACE reads with MiXCR anew, one entry per CDR3 protein. The table includes about 450,000 distinct CDR3 sequences, about 25% detected once. The sample is drawn from a study of CD8 T cells in ankylosing spondylitis. Study-level results: What appeared characteristic of ankylosing spondylitis blood was a TCR beta motif of under 10 highly homologous variants.

Sequencing was performed on blood, either unsorted or a sorted T cell fraction (not recorded which). This clonotype was obtained from a male donor with ankylosing spondylitis. The chain carries TRBV10-3 and TRBJ1-1; 8 bases map to TRBD1. The CDR3 region is CAISAATGGTEAFF. Here the CDR3 DNA reads TGTGCCATCAGTGCGGCTACAGGGGGCACTGAAGCTTTCTTT.